Each of the 8 T cell receptor beta chains below was sequenced from the same sample in a study of cytomegalovirus exposure and HLA in healthy donors. The study ran its PCR with 60 Vbeta and 13 Jbeta primers. Some clones are missing from TCRdb's copy, which holds only in-frame ones; the method was immunoSEQ multiplex PCR. The sample has about 130,000 clones. Sequencing was done on a sample of PBMCs. These receptors came from a woman between 40 and 50 years old in good health and CMV-seropositive.

The rearrangement joins TRBV9 to TRBJ2-1; D gene ambiguous. CDR3 length equals 14 residues. Trimming removed 4 bases at V and 2 bases at J, with 10 bases between. The germline V gene has CDR1 SGDLS and CDR2 YYNGEE. CDR3 loop: CASSPTGTYNEQFF. Here the CDR3 DNA reads TGTGCCAGCAGCCCGACTGGAACCTACAATGAGCAGTTCTTC.

The chain carries TRBV2 and TRBJ2-1; the match to TRBD1 covers 9 bases. The germline V gene has CDR1 SNHLY and CDR2 FYNNEI. The CDR3 loop spans 15 amino acids. V gave up 6 bases and J gave up 5 bases; unmatched junction bases: 8. DNA of the CDR3: TGTGCCAGCAGGCGGGACAGGGCAACCGACAATGAGCAGTTCTTC. Protein: CASRRDRATDNEQFF.

The chain recombines TRBV7-2 with TRBJ2-3; 11 positions agree with TRBD2. CDR1 is SGHTA, CDR2 FQGNSA, per germline. The CDR3 length is 19 residues. Unmatched junction bases numbered 9, after V lost 1 base and J lost 0 bases. The CDR3 DNA reads as TGTGCCAGCAGCTTAGGGGGTCTAGCGGGAGGATTAAGCACAGATACGCAGTATTTT. It codes for CASSLGGLAGGLSTDTQYF.

The chain joins TRBV11-2 to TRBJ2-3; D perhaps matches TRBD2 (5 bases). The CDR3 contains 13 residues. The germline V gene has CDR1 SGHAT and CDR2 FQNNGV. The V end lost 1 base, the J end lost 4 bases, and 6 bases lay between the germline ends. The DNA for the CDR3 is TGTGCCAGCAGCTTAGCGGGGTCAGATACGCAGTATTTT. The encoded protein is CASSLAGSDTQYF.

The rearrangement uses TRBV28 and TRBJ2-6; D unresolved. The germline V and J ends were trimmed by 5 bases and 2 bases, with 4 bases remaining between them. The V gene's germline CDR1 is MDHEN and CDR2 SYDVKM. The CDR3 contains 13 residues. The CDR3 sequence: CASSEAGANVLTF. CDR3 sequence (DNA): TGTGCCAGCAGTGAGGCTGGGGCCAACGTCCTGACTTTC. Full variable domain (outside the CDR3, taken from reference TRBV28 and TRBJ2-6): DVKVTQSSRYLVKRTGEKVFLECVQDMDHENMFWYRQDPGLGLRLIYFSYDVKMKEKGDIPEGYSVSREKKERFSLILESASTNQTSMYLCASSEAGANVLTFGAGSRLTVL.

V usage is TRBV6-6 and J usage is TRBJ2-1; D might be TRBD2 (6 bases). The V and J ends lost 10 bases and 2 bases respectively, with 12 bases between them. The CDR3 is 13 residues long. The germline V gene encodes CDR1 MNHNY and CDR2 SVGAGI (reference sequence). CDR3 nucleotides: TGTGCCACCCTCGGGGGACCCTACAATGAGCAGTTCTTC. Translation gives CATLGGPYNEQFF.

This rearrangement joins TRBV9 to TRBJ1-4; D not certain. The CDR3 sequence is 14 residues long. Trimming shortened V by 2 bases and J by 4 bases, and 9 bases separated the two germline ends. The germline CDR1 and CDR2 sequences are SGDLS and YYNGEE. This CDR3 is CASSVNSFNEKLFF. In DNA, the CDR3 is TGTGCCAGCAGCGTTAACAGCTTTAATGAAAAACTGTTTTTT.

The chain recombines TRBV5-1 with TRBJ2-7, with D possibly being TRBD2 (5 bases). The CDR3 is 16 residues long. V gave up 1 base and J gave up 0 bases, with 14 bases separating them. Germline V gene sequence: CDR1 SGHRS, CDR2 YFSETQ. CDR3 loop: CASSLRTPGSSYEQYF. DNA of the CDR3: TGCGCCAGCAGCTTGCGGACTCCCGGAAGCTCCTACGAGCAGTACTTC.